This T cell receptor (beta chain) emerged from a study of T-cell memory formation after mild COVID-19. In the study overall: Clusters were largely donor specific.

Findings and limits, study-wide: Specificity for SARS-CoV-2 was not confirmed among the second-wave clones peaking on day 37. Contracting CD4+ clones sat mainly in CM and EM; CD8+ in EMRA. Pre-infection memory contained some responding clones, which suggested that cross-reactive memory had joined.

This clonotype was picked up a small number of times. Antigen unknown. One entry per CDR3 protein results from TCRdb running MiXCR on the 5' RACE reads. This table holds 210,000 or so distinct CDR3 sequences, around 18% found once. The TCR comes from an adult woman who had mild COVID-19 (a few samples of this study predate the infection). Cell type and time point are not known. Sequenced: PBMCs or a T cell subset sorted from them (not recorded which).

CDR3 protein: CASSLTGANTEAFF. Here the CDR3 DNA reads TGTGCCAGCAGCTTGACAGGGGCGAACACTGAAGCTTTCTTT. V and J are TRBV7-2 and TRBJ1-1, with TRBD1 matching over 8 bases. V lost 3 bases and J lost 1; bases outside the gene matches: 1. The germline gives CDR1 SGHTA, CDR2 FQGNSA. The CDR3 extends over 14 amino acids.